Following are 11 T cell receptor beta chains from one sample sequenced in a study of blood T cell repertoires in COVID-19. TCRdb's copy holds only in-frame clones and misses some; the assay was immunoSEQ multiplex PCR. This sample has 200,000 to 300,000 clones, with 80% to 95% found just once. The specimen was peripheral blood. These receptors were collected from a man in his thirties or forties with COVID-19, enrolled during active disease.

The gene calls are TRBV11-1 and TRBJ2-3; 9 bases agree with TRBD2. Germline CDR1 reads SGHAT; CDR2 reads FQDESV (reference sequence). The CDR3 has 13 residues. V was clipped by 4 bases and J by 6 bases; unmatched bases: 2. CDR3 DNA sequence: TGTGCCAGCAGCTCCACTAGCGGGGATACGCAGTATTTT. Its translation: CASSSTSGDTQYF. Full variable domain (rest looked up from reference TRBV11-1 and TRBJ2-3): EAEVAQSPRYKITEKSQAVAFWCDPISGHATLYWYRQILGQGPELLVQFQDESVVDDSQLPKDRFSAERLKGVDSTLKIQPAELGDSAMYLCASSSTSGDTQYFGPGTRLTVL.

V gene TRBV6-5 combines with J gene TRBJ2-2, with TRBD1 matching over 7 bases. The V gene's germline CDR1 is MNHEY and CDR2 SVGAGI. J was trimmed by 6 bases and V by 6 bases; bases with no gene match: 10. The CDR3 runs 15 residues. The CDR3 protein is CASRTKGGAAGELFF. The CDR3 region has the DNA TGTGCCAGCAGAACCAAAGGGGGCGCCGCCGGGGAGCTGTTTTTT.

The V call is TRBV7-9, the J call TRBJ2-5; 9 bases line up with TRBD2. J lost 3 bases, V lost 2 bases, and 4 bases had no gene match. CDR3 length equals 15 residues. The germline CDR1 and CDR2 sequences are SEHNR and FQNEAQ (reference sequence). The CDR3 nucleotides read TGTGCCAGCAGCTTACTAGCGGGACCCGAAGAGACCCAGTACTTC. Its translation is CASSLLAGPEETQYF.

The chain couples TRBV7-9 to TRBJ1-6, with 12 nucleotides matching TRBD1. This CDR3 contains 16 residues. Germline CDR1 and CDR2: SEHNR and FQNEAQ (reference sequence). J lost 5 bases, V lost 6 bases, and 5 bases had no gene match. The CDR3 reads CASRDGTGGNNSPLHF. The CDR3 coding sequence is TGTGCCAGCAGAGACGGGACAGGGGGCAATAATTCACCCCTCCACTTT. The variable domain in full, with the rest retrieved from reference TRBV7-9 and TRBJ1-6, is DTGVSQNPRHKITKRGQNVTFRCDPISEHNRLYWYRQTLGQGPEFLTYFQNEAQLEKSRLLSDRFSAERPKGSFSTLEIQRTEQGDSAMYLCASRDGTGGNNSPLHFGNGTRLTVT.

The chain couples TRBV5-4 to TRBJ1-1; D unresolved. The CDR3 runs to 14 residues. V dropped 4 bases and J dropped 1 base, with 11 bases sitting between them. The germline CDR1 and CDR2 sequences are SGHNT and YYREEE (reference sequence). The CDR3 here is CASSDPLRNTEAFF. The CDR3 DNA reads TGTGCCAGCAGCGATCCACTACGGAACACTGAAGCTTTCTTT.

The sample holds one count of this clone. V gene TRBV18 combines with J gene TRBJ2-7; the match to TRBD1 covers 8 bases. V shed 3 bases, J shed 5 bases, and the junction held 12 bases outside the gene matches. The CDR3 loop spans 16 amino acids. Germline loops: CDR1 KGHSH, CDR2 LQKENI. The CDR3 is CASSPLAGQGSNEQYF. As DNA, the CDR3 is TGTGCCAGCTCACCTCTGGCAGGACAGGGCAGTAACGAGCAGTACTTC.

The V call is TRBV9, the J call TRBJ2-7; TRBD2 matches 7 bases. The CDR3 is made up of 15 amino acids. The germline CDR1 and CDR2 sequences are SGDLS and YYNGEE. J lost 2 bases, V lost 0 bases, and 5 bases had no gene match. The CDR3 DNA is TGTGCCAGCAGCGTAGGAGCGGGAAGGGCCTACGAGCAGTACTTC. Translating gives CASSVGAGRAYEQYF.

The V call is TRBV5-6, the J call TRBJ2-1; 7 nucleotides line up with TRBD1. V gave up 2 bases and J gave up 10 bases; unmatched junction bases: 12. Germline V gene lookup returns CDR1 SGHDT and CDR2 YYEEEE. The CDR3 spans 15 residues. CDR3 residues: CASSLQGPGSREQFF. For the CDR3, the DNA is TGTGCCAGCAGCTTACAGGGGCCCGGTTCGCGCGAGCAGTTCTTC.

Remarks on this clone: A much larger clone is a single base away; this may be a read error. The identical CDR3 is also encoded by other nucleotide sequences in the sample. The genes are TRBV28 and TRBJ1-2, with a weak D call TRBD1 (6 bases). The CDR3 loop spans 13 amino acids. The ends were cut back, 2 bases at V and 2 bases at J, with 6 bases in the middle. The germline gives CDR1 MDHEN, CDR2 SYDVKM. CDR3 coding DNA: TGTGCCAGCAGTTTAAGGGGGAACTATGGCTACACCTTC. This translates into CASSLRGNYGYTF.

V gene TRBV19 combines with J gene TRBJ1-4; the D gene is possibly TRBD1 (5 bases). The CDR3 is 16 amino acids. The V gene lost 4 bases and the J gene lost 4 bases, with 16 bases spanning the gap. The germline V gene has CDR1 LNHDA and CDR2 SQIVND (reference sequence). The CDR3 loop reads CASSTGTSGFNEKLFF. The CDR3 DNA follows: TGTGCCAGTAGTACTGGGACGAGCGGGTTTAATGAAAAACTGTTTTTT.

This chain links TRBV6-6 with TRBJ1-2; D not resolved. The V end was cut by 0 bases, the J end by 3 bases, with 5 bases between. Looked up from germline, CDR1 is MNHNY and CDR2 is SVGAGI (reference sequence). CDR3 length: 13 amino acids. This chain's CDR3 is CASSYSQYYGYTF. The DNA of the CDR3 is TGTGCCAGCAGTTACTCCCAGTACTATGGCTACACCTTC.